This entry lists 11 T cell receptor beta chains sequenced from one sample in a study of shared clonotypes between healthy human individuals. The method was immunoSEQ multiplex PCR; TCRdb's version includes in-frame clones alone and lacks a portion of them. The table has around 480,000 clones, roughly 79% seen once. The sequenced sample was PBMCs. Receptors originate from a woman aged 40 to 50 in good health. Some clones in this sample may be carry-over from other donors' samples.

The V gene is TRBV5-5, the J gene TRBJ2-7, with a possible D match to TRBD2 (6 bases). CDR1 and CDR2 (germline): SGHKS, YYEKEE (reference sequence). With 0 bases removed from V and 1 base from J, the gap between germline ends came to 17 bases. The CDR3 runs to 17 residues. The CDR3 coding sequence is TGTGCCAGCAGCTTGGCCTTGTCTAGCGAACAATCCTACGAGCAGTACTTC. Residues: CASSLALSSEQSYEQYF.

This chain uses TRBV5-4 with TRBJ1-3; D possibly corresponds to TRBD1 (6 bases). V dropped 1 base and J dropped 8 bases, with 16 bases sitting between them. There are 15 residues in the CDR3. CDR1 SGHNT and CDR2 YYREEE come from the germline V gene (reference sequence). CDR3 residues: CASSLSGGGGYTIYF. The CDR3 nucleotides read TGTGCCAGCAGCTTGAGCGGGGGCGGTGGGTACACCATATATTTT. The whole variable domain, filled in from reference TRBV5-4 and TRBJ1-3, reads ETGVTQSPTHLIKTRGQQVTLRCSSQSGHNTVSWYQQALGQGPQFIFQYYREEENGRGNFPPRFSGLQFPNYSSELNVNALELDDSALYLCASSLSGGGGYTIYFGEGSWLTVV.

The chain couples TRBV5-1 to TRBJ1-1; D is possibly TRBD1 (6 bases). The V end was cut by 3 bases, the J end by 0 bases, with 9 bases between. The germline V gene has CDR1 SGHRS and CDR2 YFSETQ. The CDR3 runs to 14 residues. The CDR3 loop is CASSWQGLNTEAFF. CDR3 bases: TGCGCCAGCAGCTGGCAGGGGTTGAACACTGAAGCTTTCTTT.

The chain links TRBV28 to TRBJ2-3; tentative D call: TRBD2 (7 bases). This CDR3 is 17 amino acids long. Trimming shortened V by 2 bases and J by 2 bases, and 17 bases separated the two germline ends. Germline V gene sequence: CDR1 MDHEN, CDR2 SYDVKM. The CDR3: CASSLAGRRGHTDTQYF. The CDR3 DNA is TGTGCCAGCAGTTTAGCCGGGAGGCGGGGGCACACAGATACGCAGTATTTT.

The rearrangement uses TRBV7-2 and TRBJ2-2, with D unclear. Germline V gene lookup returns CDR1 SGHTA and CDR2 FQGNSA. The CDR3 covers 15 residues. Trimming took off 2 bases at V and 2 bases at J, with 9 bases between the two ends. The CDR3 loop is CASSLRLANTGELFF. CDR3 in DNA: TGTGCCAGCAGCTTAAGACTTGCCAACACCGGGGAGCTGTTTTTT.

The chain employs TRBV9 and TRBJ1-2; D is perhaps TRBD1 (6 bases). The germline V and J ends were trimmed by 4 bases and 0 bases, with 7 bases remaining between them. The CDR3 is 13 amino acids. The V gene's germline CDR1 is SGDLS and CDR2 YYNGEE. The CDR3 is CASSTGPNYGYTF. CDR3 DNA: TGTGCCAGCAGCACAGGGCCTAACTATGGCTACACCTTC. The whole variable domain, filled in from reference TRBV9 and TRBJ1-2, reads DSGVTQTPKHLITATGQRVTLRCSPRSGDLSVYWYQQSLDQGLQFLIQYYNGEERAKGNILERFSAQQFPDLHSELNLSSLELGDSALYFCASSTGPNYGYTFGSGTRLTVV.

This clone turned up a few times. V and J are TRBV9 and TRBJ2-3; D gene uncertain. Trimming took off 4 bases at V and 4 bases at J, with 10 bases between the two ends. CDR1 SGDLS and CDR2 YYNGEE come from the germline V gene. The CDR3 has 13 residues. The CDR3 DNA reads TGTGCCAGCAGCCCCCAAGTTGCAGATACGCAGTATTTT. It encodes CASSPQVADTQYF.

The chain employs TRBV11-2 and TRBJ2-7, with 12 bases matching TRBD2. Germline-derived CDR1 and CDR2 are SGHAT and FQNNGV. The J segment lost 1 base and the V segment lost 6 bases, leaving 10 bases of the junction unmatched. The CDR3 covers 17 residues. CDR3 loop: CASRLLAGGPKSYEQYF. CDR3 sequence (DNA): TGTGCCAGCAGATTGCTAGCGGGAGGGCCGAAATCCTACGAGCAGTACTTC.

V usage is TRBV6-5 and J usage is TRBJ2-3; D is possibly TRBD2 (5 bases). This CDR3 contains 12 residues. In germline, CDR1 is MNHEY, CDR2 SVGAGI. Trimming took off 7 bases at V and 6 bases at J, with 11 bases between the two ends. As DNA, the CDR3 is TGTGCCAGCAAAACGAGGGAGGATACGCAGTATTTT. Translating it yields CASKTREDTQYF.

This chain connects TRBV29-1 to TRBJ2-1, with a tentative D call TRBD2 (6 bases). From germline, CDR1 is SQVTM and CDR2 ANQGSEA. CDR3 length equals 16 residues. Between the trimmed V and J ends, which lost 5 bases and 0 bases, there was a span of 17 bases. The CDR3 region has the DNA TGCAGCGTTCTGTCTAGCGCGGCGAGCTCCTACAATGAGCAGTTCTTC. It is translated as CSVLSSAASSYNEQFF.

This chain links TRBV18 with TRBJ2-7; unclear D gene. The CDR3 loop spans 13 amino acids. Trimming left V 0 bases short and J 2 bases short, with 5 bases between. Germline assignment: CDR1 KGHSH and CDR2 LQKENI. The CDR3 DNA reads TGTGCCAGCTCACCACCAGCCACCTACGAGCAGTACTTC. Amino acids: CASSPPATYEQYF.